One TCR beta chain is described in this entry. This entry comes from a study of T cell changes during pregnancy in multiple sclerosis. Profiling relied on immunoSEQ multiplex PCR, and the TCRdb table lists in-frame clones only, not all of them. Of about 75,000 clones in the sample, over 80% were seen once. The CDR3 loop spans 16 amino acids. V was pared by 4 bases and J by 7 bases, with 9 bases of the junction left unmatched. Germline V CDR1 and CDR2: MNHEY, SVGAGI. The sample consisted of CD4+ T cells from peripheral blood mononuclear cells, taken before pregnancy. The J gene is TRBJ2-2, the V gene TRBV6-5; 10 positions agree with TRBD1. This receptor was obtained from a female donor with multiple sclerosis, enrolled in a pregnancy study. CDR3 nucleotides: TGTGCCAGCAGTTCCCCGTGGGACAGGGGAATCGGGGAGCTGTTTTTT. As protein: CASSSPWDRGIGELFF.